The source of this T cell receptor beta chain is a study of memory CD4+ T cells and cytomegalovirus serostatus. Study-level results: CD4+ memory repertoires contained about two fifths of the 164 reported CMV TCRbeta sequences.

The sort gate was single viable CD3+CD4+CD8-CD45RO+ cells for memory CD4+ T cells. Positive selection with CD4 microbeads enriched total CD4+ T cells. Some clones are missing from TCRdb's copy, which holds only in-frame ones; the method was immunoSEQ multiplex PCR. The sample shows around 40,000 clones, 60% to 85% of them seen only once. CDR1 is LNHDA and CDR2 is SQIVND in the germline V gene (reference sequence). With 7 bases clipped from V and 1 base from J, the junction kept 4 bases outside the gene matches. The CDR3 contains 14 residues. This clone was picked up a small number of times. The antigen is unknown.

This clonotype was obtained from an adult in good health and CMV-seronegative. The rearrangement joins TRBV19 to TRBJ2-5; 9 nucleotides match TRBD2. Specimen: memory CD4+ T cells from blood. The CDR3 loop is CASTKTSGQETQYF. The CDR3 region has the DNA TGTGCCAGTACCAAGACTAGCGGCCAAGAGACCCAGTACTTC.